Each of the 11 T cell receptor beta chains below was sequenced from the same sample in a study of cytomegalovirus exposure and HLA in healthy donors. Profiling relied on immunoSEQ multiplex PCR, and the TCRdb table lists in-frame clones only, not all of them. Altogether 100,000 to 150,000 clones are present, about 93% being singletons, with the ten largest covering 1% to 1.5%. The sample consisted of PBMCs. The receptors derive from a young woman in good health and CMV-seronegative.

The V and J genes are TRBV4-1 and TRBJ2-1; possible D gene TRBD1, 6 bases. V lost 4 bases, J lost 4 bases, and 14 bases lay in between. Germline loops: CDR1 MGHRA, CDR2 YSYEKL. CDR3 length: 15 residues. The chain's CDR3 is CASSRGLDRYNEQFF. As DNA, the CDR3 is TGCGCCAGCAGCCGAGGCCTGGACAGATACAATGAGCAGTTCTTC.

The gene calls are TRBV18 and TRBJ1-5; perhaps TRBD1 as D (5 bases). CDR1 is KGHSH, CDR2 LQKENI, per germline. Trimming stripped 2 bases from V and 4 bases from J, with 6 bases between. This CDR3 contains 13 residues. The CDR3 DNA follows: TGTGCCAGCTCACCAGCAGGGAATCAGCCCCAGCATTTT. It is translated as CASSPAGNQPQHF. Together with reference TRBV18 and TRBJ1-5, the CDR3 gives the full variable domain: NAGVMQNPRHLVRRRGQEARLRCSPMKGHSHVYWYRQLPEEGLKFMVYLQKENIIDESGMPKERFSAEFPKEGPSILRIQQVVRGDSAAYFCASSPAGNQPQHFGDGTRLSIL.

The CDR3 region is CASSLRSGTGGSEQYF. The DNA of the CDR3 is TGTGCCAGCAGCTTACGTTCCGGGACAGGGGGGTCCGAGCAGTACTTC. V gene TRBV7-2 combines with J gene TRBJ2-7; 11 bases agree with TRBD1. The V and J ends lost 2 bases and 6 bases, in that order; junction bases with no gene match: 9. Germline lookup yields CDR1 SGHTA and CDR2 FQGNSA. CDR3 length: 16 amino acids. Complete variable domain (other parts from reference TRBV7-2 and TRBJ2-7): GAGVSQSPSNKVTEKGKDVELRCDPISGHTALYWYRQSLGQGLEFLIYFQGNSAPDKSGLPSDRFSAERTGGSVSTLTIQRTQQEDSAVYLCASSLRSGTGGSEQYFGPGTRLTVT.

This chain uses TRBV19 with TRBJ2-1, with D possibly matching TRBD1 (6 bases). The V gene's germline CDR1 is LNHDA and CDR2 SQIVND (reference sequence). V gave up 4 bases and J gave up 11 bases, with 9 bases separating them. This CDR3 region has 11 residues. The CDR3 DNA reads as TGTGCCAGTAGTACCGACAGGAAGCAGTTCTTC. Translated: CASSTDRKQFF.

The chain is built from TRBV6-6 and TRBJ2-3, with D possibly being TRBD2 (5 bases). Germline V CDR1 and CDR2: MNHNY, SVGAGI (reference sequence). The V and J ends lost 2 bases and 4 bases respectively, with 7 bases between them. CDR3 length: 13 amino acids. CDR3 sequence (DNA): TGTGCCAGCAGTTACGCGGGCGCAGATACGCAGTATTTT. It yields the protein CASSYAGADTQYF.

The DNA for the CDR3 is TGTGCCAGCAGCTTGGGGGACAGGGCGAATGGAAACACCATATATTTT. This gives the protein CASSLGDRANGNTIYF. The rearrangement joins TRBV5-5 to TRBJ1-3, with 9 bases aligning to TRBD1. This CDR3 is built from 16 residues. V lost 0 bases and J lost 3; bases outside the gene matches: 4. Per the germline V gene, CDR1 is SGHKS and CDR2 is YYEKEE (reference sequence).

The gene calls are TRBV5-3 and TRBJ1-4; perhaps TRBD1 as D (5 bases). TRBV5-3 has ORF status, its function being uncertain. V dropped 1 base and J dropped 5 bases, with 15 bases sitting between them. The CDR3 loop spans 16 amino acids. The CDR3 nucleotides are TGTGCCAGAAGCTTGAGGGGAAGAAGCCCGAATGAAAAACTGTTTTTT. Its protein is CARSLRGRSPNEKLFF.

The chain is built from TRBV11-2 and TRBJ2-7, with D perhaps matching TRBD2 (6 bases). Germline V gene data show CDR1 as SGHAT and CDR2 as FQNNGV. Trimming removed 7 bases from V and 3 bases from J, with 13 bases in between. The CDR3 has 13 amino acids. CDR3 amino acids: CASKWQEGYEQYF. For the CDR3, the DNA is TGTGCCAGCAAGTGGCAGGAGGGCTACGAGCAGTACTTC.

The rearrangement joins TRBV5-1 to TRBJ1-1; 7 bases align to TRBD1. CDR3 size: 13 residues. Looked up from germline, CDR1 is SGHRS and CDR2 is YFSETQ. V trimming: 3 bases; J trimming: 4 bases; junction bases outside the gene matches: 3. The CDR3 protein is CASSWTGGTEAFF. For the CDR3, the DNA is TGCGCCAGCAGCTGGACAGGTGGCACTGAAGCTTTCTTT.

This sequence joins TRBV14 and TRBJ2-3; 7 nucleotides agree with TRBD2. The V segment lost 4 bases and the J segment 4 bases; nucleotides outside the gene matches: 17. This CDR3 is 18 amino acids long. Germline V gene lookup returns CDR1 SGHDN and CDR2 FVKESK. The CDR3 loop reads CASSPQTPRTSFADTQYF. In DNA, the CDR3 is TGTGCCAGCAGCCCCCAGACCCCTCGGACTAGTTTTGCAGATACGCAGTATTTT.

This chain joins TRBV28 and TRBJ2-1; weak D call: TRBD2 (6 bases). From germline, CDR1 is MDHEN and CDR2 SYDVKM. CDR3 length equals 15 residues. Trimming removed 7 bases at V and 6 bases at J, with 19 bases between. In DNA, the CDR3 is TGTGCCAGCACCACCCACGGGGGTTCGGGCAATGAGCAGTTCTTC. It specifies CASTTHGGSGNEQFF.